This T cell receptor beta chain stems from a study of blood T cell repertoires in COVID-19. At the level of the study: PBMCs, B-cell-depleted T cells, or T cells provided the cDNA or gDNA that made up the material.

This clone has a handful of counts. The CDR3 spans 13 residues. V was clipped by 3 bases and J by 4 bases, with 9 bases between them. The germline gives CDR1 KGHSH, CDR2 LQKENI. In the source study's methods: Estimated nucleated cell counts came from reference gene primer amplification. Here immunoSEQ multiplex PCR was the method, and the copy in TCRdb shows in-frame clones only, minus some. Clone size and V and J calls were adopted from that table, with D and trimming inferred from the DNA. Of 350,000 to 400,000 clones detected, just over 90% appear once; the ten largest clones hold 0.7% to 0.95%. The chain links TRBV18 to TRBJ1-2, with D hard to call. This TCR was recovered from a woman between 40 and 55 years old who had been exposed to COVID-19. Sequenced input: PBMCs or T cells enriched from blood (not recorded which). The chain's CDR3 is CASSPKRSYGYTF. DNA for the CDR3: TGTGCCAGCTCACCCAAGCGGTCCTATGGCTACACCTTC.